A single T cell receptor beta chain is shown here with its context. The target antigen is unknown. These data come from a study of breast tumors, draining lymph nodes, adjacent tissues. Findings and caveats of the study: Findings are consistent with lymph node origin and intratumoral expansion of most tumor T cells. Compared with lymph nodes, tumors were less diverse; compared with nontumor tissue, more.

TCRdb reprocessed the multiplex PCR reads via MiXCR and lists one record per CDR3 protein. Here the sample spans fewer than 20,000 distinct CDR3 sequences, just under 45% being singletons. The germline V gene encodes CDR1 KGHDR and CDR2 SFDVKD. This CDR3 is built from 13 residues. V was pared by 5 bases and J by 2 bases, with 6 bases between. The receptor was derived from a female donor with breast cancer. Some clones in this sample may be carry-over from other donors' samples. Sequencing used tumor-adjacent breast tissue. The gene calls are TRBV24-1 and TRBJ1-5, with D tentatively TRBD1 (6 bases). Here the CDR3 reads CATSAGGNQPQHF. The CDR3 DNA is TGTGCCACCAGTGCAGGGGGCAATCAGCCCCAGCATTTT.